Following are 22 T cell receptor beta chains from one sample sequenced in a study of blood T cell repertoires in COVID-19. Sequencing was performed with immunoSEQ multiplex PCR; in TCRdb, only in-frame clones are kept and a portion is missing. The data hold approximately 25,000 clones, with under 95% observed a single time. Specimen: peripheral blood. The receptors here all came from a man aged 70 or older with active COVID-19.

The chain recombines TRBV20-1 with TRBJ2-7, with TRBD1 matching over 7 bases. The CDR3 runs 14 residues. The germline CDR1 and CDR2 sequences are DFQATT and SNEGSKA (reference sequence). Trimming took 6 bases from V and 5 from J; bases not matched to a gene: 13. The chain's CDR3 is CSASRGTGENEQYF. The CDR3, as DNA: TGCAGTGCCAGTCGTGGTACAGGGGAGAACGAGCAGTACTTC.

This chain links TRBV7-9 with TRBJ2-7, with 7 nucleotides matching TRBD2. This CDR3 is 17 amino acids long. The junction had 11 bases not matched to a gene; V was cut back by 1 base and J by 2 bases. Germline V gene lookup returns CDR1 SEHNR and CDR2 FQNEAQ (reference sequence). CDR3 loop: CASSLGGGRRAAYEQYF. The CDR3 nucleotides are TGTGCCAGCAGCTTAGGGGGGGGTAGAAGGGCGGCCTACGAGCAGTACTTC. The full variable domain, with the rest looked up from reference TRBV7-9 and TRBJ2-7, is DTGVSQNPRHKITKRGQNVTFRCDPISEHNRLYWYRQTLGQGPEFLTYFQNEAQLEKSRLLSDRFSAERPKGSFSTLEIQRTEQGDSAMYLCASSLGGGRRAAYEQYFGPGTRLTVT.

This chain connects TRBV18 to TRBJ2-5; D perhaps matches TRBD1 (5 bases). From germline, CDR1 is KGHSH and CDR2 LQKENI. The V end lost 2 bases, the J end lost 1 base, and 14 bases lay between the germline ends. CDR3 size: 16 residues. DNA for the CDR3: TGTGCCAGCTCACCAGGCCCAGGGTGGGGCCAAGAGACCCAGTACTTC. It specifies CASSPGPGWGQETQYF.

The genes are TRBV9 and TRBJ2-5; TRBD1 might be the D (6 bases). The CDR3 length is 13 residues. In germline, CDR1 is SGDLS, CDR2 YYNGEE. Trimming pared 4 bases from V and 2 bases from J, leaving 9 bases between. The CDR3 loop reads CASSSDSQETQYF. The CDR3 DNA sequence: TGTGCCAGCAGCTCGGACAGTCAAGAGACCCAGTACTTC.

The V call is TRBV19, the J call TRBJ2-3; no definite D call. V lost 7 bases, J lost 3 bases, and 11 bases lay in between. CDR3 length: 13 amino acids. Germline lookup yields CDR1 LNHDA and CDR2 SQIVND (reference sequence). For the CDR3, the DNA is TGTGCCAGTACAGGATCGATAACAGATACGCAGTATTTT. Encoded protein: CASTGSITDTQYF.

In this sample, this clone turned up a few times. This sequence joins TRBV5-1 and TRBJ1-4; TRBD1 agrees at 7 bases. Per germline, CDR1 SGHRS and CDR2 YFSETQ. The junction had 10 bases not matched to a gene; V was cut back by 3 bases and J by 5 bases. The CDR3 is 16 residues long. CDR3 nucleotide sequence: TGCGCCAGCAGCTGGAACGCAGGGGGGCACAATGAAAAACTGTTTTTT. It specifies CASSWNAGGHNEKLFF. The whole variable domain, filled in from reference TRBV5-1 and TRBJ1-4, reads KAGVTQTPRYLIKTRGQQVTLSCSPISGHRSVSWYQQTPGQGLQFLFEYFSETQRNKGNFPGRFSGRQFSNSRSEMNVSTLELGDSALYLCASSWNAGGHNEKLFFGSGTQLSVL.

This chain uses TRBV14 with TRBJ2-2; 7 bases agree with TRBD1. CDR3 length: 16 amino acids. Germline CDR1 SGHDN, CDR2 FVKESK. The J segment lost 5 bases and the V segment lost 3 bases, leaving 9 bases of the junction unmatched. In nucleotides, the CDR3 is TGTGCCAGCAGCCAGTGGACAGGCCTGAGGACCGGGGAGCTGTTTTTT. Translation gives CASSQWTGLRTGELFF.

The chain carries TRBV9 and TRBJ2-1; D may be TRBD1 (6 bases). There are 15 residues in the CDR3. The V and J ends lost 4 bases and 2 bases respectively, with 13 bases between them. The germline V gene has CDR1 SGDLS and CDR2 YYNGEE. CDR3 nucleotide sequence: TGTGCCAGCAGCAGAACAGCAGGGGCCTACAATGAGCAGTTCTTC. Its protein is CASSRTAGAYNEQFF.

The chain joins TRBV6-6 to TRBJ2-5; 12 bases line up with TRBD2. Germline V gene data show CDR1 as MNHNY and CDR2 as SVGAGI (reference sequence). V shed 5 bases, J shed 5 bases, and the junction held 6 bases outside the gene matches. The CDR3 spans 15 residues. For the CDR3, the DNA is TGTGCCAGCAGTCCTAGCGGGAGGGCCGTTGAGACCCAGTACTTC. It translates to CASSPSGRAVETQYF.

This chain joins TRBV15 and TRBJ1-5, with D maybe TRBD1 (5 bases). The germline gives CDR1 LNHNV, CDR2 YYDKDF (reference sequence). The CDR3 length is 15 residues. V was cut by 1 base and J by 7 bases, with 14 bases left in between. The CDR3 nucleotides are TGTGCCACCAGCAGAGGTGGGGGGGGTGGGCAGCCCCAGCATTTT. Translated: CATSRGGGGGQPQHF.

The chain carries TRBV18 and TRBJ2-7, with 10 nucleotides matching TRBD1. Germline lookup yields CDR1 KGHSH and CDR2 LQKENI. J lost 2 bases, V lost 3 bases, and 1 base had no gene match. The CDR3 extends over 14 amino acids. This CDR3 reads CASSPDRGAYEQYF. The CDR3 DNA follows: TGTGCCAGCTCACCGGACAGGGGGGCCTACGAGCAGTACTTC.

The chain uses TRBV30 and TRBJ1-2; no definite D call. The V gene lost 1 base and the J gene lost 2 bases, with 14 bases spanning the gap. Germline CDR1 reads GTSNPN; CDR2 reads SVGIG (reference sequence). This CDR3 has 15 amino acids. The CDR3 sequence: CAWSDRGALNYGYTF. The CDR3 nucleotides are TGTGCCTGGAGTGATCGCGGAGCTTTAAACTATGGCTACACCTTC.

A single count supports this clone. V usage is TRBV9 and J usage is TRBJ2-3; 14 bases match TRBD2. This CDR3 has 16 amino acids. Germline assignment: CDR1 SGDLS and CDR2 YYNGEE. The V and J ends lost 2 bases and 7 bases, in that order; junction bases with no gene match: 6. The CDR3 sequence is CASSVVTSGGANTQYF. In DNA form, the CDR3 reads TGTGCCAGCAGCGTGGTGACTAGCGGGGGGGCAAATACGCAGTATTTT. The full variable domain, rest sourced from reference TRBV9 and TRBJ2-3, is DSGVTQTPKHLITATGQRVTLRCSPRSGDLSVYWYQQSLDQGLQFLIQYYNGEERAKGNILERFSAQQFPDLHSELNLSSLELGDSALYFCASSVVTSGGANTQYFGPGTRLTVL.

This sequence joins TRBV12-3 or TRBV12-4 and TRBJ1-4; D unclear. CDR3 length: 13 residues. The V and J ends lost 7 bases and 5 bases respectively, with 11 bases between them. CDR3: CASNPRGNEKLFF. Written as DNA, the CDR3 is TGTGCCAGCAATCCCCGAGGGAATGAAAAACTGTTTTTT.

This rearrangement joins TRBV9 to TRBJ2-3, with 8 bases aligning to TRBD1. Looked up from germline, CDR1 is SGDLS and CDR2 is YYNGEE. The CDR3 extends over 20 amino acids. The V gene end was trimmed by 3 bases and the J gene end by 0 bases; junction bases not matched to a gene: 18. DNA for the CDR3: TGTGCCAGCAGCGATCCAAAGGACAGGGAAAAAATCCCTAGCACAGATACGCAGTATTTT. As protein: CASSDPKDREKIPSTDTQYF.

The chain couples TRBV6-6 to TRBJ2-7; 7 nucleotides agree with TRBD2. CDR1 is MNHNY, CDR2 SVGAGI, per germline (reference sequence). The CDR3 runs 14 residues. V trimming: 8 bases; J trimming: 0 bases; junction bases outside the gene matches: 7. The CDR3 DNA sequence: TGTGCCAGCGGGGGGGGAACTAGCTCCTACGAGCAGTACTTC. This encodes CASGGGTSSYEQYF.

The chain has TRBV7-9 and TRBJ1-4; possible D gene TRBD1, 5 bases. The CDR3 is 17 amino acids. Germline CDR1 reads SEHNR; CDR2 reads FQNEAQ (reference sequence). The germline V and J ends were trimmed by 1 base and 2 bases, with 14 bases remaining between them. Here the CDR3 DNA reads TGTGCCAGCAGCTTAGGGTCCCAGGGAATGACTAATGAAAAACTGTTTTTT. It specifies CASSLGSQGMTNEKLFF.

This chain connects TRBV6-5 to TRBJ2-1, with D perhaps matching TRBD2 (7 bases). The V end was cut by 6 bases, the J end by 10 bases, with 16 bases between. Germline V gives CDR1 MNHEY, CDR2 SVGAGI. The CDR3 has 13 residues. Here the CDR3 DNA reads TGTGCCAGCAGGGGAGGGGGGACCCTGGAGCAGTTCTTC. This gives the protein CASRGGGTLEQFF.

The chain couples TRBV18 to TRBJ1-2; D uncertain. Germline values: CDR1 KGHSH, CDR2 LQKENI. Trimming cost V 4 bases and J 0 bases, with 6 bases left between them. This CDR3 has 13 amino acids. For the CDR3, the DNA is TGTGCCAGCTCACGGGAGGCTAACTATGGCTACACCTTC. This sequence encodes CASSREANYGYTF. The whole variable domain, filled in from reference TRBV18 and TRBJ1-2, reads NAGVMQNPRHLVRRRGQEARLRCSPMKGHSHVYWYRQLPEEGLKFMVYLQKENIIDESGMPKERFSAEFPKEGPSILRIQQVVRGDSAAYFCASSREANYGYTFGSGTRLTVV.

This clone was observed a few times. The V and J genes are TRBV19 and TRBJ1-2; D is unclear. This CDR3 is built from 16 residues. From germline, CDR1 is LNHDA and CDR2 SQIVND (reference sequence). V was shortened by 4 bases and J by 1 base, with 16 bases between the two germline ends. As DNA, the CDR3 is TGTGCCAGTAGTAAGAGACGGGGTTGGGATAACTATGGCTACACCTTC. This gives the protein CASSKRRGWDNYGYTF.

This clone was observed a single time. The CDR3 loop is CASSVETGASEQYF. The CDR3, as DNA: TGTGCCAGCAGCGTAGAGACAGGGGCCAGCGAGCAGTACTTC. The chain is built from TRBV9 and TRBJ2-7, with 8 bases aligning to TRBD1. CDR3 size: 14 residues. Per the germline V gene, CDR1 is SGDLS and CDR2 is YYNGEE. With V trimmed by 0 bases and J by 6 bases, 5 bases remained unmatched.

CDR3: CASSGARATNEKLFF. The CDR3 nucleotides are TGTGCCAGCAGTGGCGCCAGGGCAACTAATGAAAAACTGTTTTTT. This chain links TRBV2 with TRBJ1-4; a weak D match, TRBD1 (5 bases). V was cut by 4 bases and J by 0 bases, with 9 bases left in between. CDR1 is SNHLY, CDR2 FYNNEI, per germline. There are 15 residues in the CDR3. Using reference TRBV2 and TRBJ1-4 for the parts outside the CDR3, the full variable domain is EPEVTQTPSHQVTQMGQEVILRCVPISNHLYFYWYRQILGQKVEFLVSFYNNEISEKSEIFDDQFSVERPDGSNFTLKIRSTKLEDSAMYFCASSGARATNEKLFFGSGTQLSVL.